This T cell receptor beta chain was sequenced for a study of blood T cell repertoires in COVID-19. In the original workflow: Reference gene primers were amplified, and this amplification served to estimate nucleated cell counts. Method: immunoSEQ multiplex PCR; TCRdb's copy keeps in-frame clones and lacks some. The V and J calls and clone size come from that table; D and trimming were worked out from the DNA. The repertoire consists of 210,000 or so clones, with just over 85% occurring once and the leading ten covering nearly 4.5%. The CDR3 loop spans 15 amino acids. Germline loops: CDR1 SGHTA, CDR2 FQGNSA. V gave up 5 bases and J gave up 4 bases; unmatched junction bases: 9.

Material: peripheral blood. The sequence came from a man aged 50-59 years with acute or convalescent COVID-19. The V gene is TRBV7-2, the J gene TRBJ2-7; 9 nucleotides match TRBD1. CDR3 protein: CASSREGTGLYEQYF. The CDR3 DNA is TGTGCCAGCAGCCGGGAAGGGACAGGGCTTTACGAGCAGTACTTC.